The rows below give T cell receptor beta chains drawn from one sample of a study of OX40 agonist ivuxolimab in advanced cancers. The repertoire was sequenced with immunoSEQ multiplex PCR; TCRdb's copy has only in-frame clones and lacks some. The sample holds under 110,000 clones, 75% to 95% seen once. The sample consisted of CD4+ or CD8+ T cells sorted from blood, taken in a trial of the OX40 agonist ivuxolimab. The receptors come from an adult with an advanced solid tumor such as melanoma, head and neck, liver or kidney cancer. Each CDR3 is given with its conserved first and last residue. The D gene is left open where the match is weak. For some rows the clone size is stated as once, few or many, or as a class when expanded; others skip it.

v_gene: TRBV7-9
len: 15
j_gene: TRBJ2-5
d_gene: TRBD1
abundance: -
CDR3aa: CASSPGGQVGETQYF
CDR3nt: TGTGCCAGCAGCCCCGGTGGACAGGTGGGAGAGACCCAGTACTTC

v_gene: TRBV5-1
len: 15
j_gene: TRBJ1-1
d_gene: TRBD1
abundance: -
CDR3aa: CASSSGQGRLVWAFF
CDR3nt: TGCGCCAGCAGCAGCGGACAGGGACGTTTAGTGTGGGCTTTCTTT

v_gene: TRBV28
len: 16
j_gene: TRBJ1-5
d_gene: TRBD1
abundance: -
CDR3aa: CASSSPGQDSNQPQHF
CDR3nt: TGTGCCAGCAGTTCCCCGGGACAGGATAGCAATCAGCCCCAGCATTTT

v_gene: TRBV10-2
len: 13
j_gene: TRBJ2-5
d_gene: -
abundance: -
CDR3aa: CASSLDTWETQYF
CDR3nt: TGCGCCAGCAGTCTGGACACGTGGGAGACCCAGTACTTC

v_gene: TRBV7-2
len: 14
j_gene: TRBJ2-5
d_gene: -
abundance: -
CDR3aa: CASSLGRYQETQYF
CDR3nt: TGTGCCAGCAGCTTAGGGCGGTACCAAGAGACCCAGTACTTC

v_gene: TRBV6-5
len: 14
j_gene: TRBJ2-4
d_gene: -
abundance: once
CDR3aa: CASKPGLYENIQYF
CDR3nt: TGTGCCAGCAAGCCGGGTCTCTACGAAAACATTCAGTACTTC

v_gene: TRBV19
len: 15
j_gene: TRBJ2-3
d_gene: TRBD2
abundance: once
CDR3aa: CASSSGGGHTDTQYF
CDR3nt: TGTGCCAGTTCTTCCGGGGGGGGCCACACAGATACGCAGTATTTT

v_gene: TRBV7-9
len: 15
j_gene: TRBJ2-7
d_gene: TRBD1
abundance: -
CDR3aa: CASSFRGTGGYEQYF
CDR3nt: TGTGCCAGCAGTTTCAGAGGGACAGGGGGCTACGAGCAGTACTTC

v_gene: TRBV5-6
len: 11
j_gene: TRBJ2-7
d_gene: -
abundance: -
CDR3aa: CASSLSGEQYF
CDR3nt: TGTGCCAGCAGCTTGTCGGGCGAGCAGTACTTC

v_gene: TRBV27
len: 18
j_gene: TRBJ1-2
d_gene: -
abundance: -
CDR3aa: CASSSRGGGKDSNYGYTF
CDR3nt: TGTGCCAGCAGTTCACGCGGGGGCGGAAAGGATTCTAACTATGGCTACACCTTC

v_gene: TRBV10-3
len: 17
j_gene: TRBJ2-2
d_gene: TRBD1
abundance: once
CDR3aa: CAISGPGQGKNTGELFF
CDR3nt: TGTGCCATCAGTGGCCCCGGACAGGGGAAGAACACCGGGGAGCTGTTTTTT

v_gene: TRBV18
len: 16
j_gene: TRBJ2-1
d_gene: TRBD2
abundance: -
CDR3aa: CASSPPVAGGRNEQFF
CDR3nt: TGTGCCAGCTCACCACCGGTAGCGGGGGGCAGGAATGAGCAGTTCTTC

v_gene: TRBV9
len: 16
j_gene: TRBJ1-3
d_gene: -
abundance: -
CDR3aa: CASSVLAGDSGNTIYF
CDR3nt: TGTGCCAGCAGCGTACTAGCAGGGGACTCTGGAAACACCATATATTTT

v_gene: TRBV7-9
len: 15
j_gene: TRBJ2-1
d_gene: TRBD2
abundance: -
CDR3aa: CASSLTSGGVSEQFF
CDR3nt: TGTGCCAGCAGCTTGACTAGCGGGGGGGTCAGTGAGCAGTTCTTC

v_gene: TRBV9
len: 14
j_gene: TRBJ1-2
d_gene: -
abundance: -
CDR3aa: CASSPGATDYGYTF
CDR3nt: TGTGCCAGCAGCCCAGGGGCTACCGACTATGGCTACACCTTC

v_gene: TRBV6-1
len: 14
j_gene: TRBJ2-7
d_gene: -
abundance: -
CDR3aa: CASSPRTQTYEQYF
CDR3nt: TGTGCCAGCAGTCCGCGGACACAAACCTACGAGCAGTACTTC

v_gene: TRBV9
len: 16
j_gene: TRBJ2-3
d_gene: TRBD2
abundance: -
CDR3aa: CASNPWASGGGDTQYF
CDR3nt: TGTGCCAGCAACCCCTGGGCTAGCGGGGGAGGAGATACGCAGTATTTT

v_gene: TRBV7-6
len: 14
j_gene: TRBJ2-5
d_gene: -
abundance: -
CDR3aa: CASSLGAGIETQYF
CDR3nt: TGTGCCAGCAGCTTAGGGGCGGGGATAGAGACCCAGTACTTC

v_gene: TRBV11-2
len: 15
j_gene: TRBJ1-6
d_gene: TRBD1
abundance: -
CDR3aa: CASSLVQGGGSPLHF
CDR3nt: TGTGCCAGCAGCTTAGTACAGGGGGGGGGTTCACCCCTCCACTTT

v_gene: TRBV19
len: 14
j_gene: TRBJ1-6
d_gene: -
abundance: -
CDR3aa: CAVQGNSYNSPLHF
CDR3nt: TGTGCCGTACAGGGAAACTCCTATAATTCACCCCTCCACTTT

v_gene: TRBV6-5
len: 12
j_gene: TRBJ2-7
d_gene: -
abundance: few
CDR3aa: CASSSPTYEQYF
CDR3nt: TGTGCCAGCAGCTCCCCCACCTACGAGCAGTACTTC

v_gene: TRBV6-5
len: 15
j_gene: TRBJ2-7
d_gene: -
abundance: -
CDR3aa: CASSWNPSQGYEQYF
CDR3nt: TGTGCCAGCAGTTGGAACCCAAGTCAGGGGTACGAGCAGTACTTC

v_gene: TRBV7-9
len: 12
j_gene: TRBJ2-7
d_gene: -
abundance: -
CDR3aa: CASSSQGYEQYF
CDR3nt: TGTGCCAGCAGCTCACAGGGTTACGAGCAGTACTTC

v_gene: TRBV6-1
len: 14
j_gene: TRBJ1-5
d_gene: TRBD1
abundance: -
CDR3aa: CASSFTGGHQPQHF
CDR3nt: TGTGCCAGCAGTTTTACAGGGGGCCATCAGCCCCAGCATTTT

v_gene: TRBV6-4
len: 13
j_gene: TRBJ1-5
d_gene: -
abundance: -
CDR3aa: CASSDPPGQPQHF
CDR3nt: TGTGCCAGCAGTGACCCTCCAGGGCAGCCCCAGCATTTT

v_gene: TRBV10-1
len: 15
j_gene: TRBJ1-3
d_gene: TRBD1
abundance: -
CDR3aa: CASSAGQAGGNTIYF
CDR3nt: TGCGCCAGCAGTGCCGGACAGGCGGGAGGAAACACCATATATTTT

v_gene: TRBV5-1
len: 13
j_gene: TRBJ2-5
d_gene: TRBD1
abundance: -
CDR3aa: CASSYRGGETQYF
CDR3nt: TGCGCCAGCAGCTACAGGGGTGGAGAGACCCAGTACTTC